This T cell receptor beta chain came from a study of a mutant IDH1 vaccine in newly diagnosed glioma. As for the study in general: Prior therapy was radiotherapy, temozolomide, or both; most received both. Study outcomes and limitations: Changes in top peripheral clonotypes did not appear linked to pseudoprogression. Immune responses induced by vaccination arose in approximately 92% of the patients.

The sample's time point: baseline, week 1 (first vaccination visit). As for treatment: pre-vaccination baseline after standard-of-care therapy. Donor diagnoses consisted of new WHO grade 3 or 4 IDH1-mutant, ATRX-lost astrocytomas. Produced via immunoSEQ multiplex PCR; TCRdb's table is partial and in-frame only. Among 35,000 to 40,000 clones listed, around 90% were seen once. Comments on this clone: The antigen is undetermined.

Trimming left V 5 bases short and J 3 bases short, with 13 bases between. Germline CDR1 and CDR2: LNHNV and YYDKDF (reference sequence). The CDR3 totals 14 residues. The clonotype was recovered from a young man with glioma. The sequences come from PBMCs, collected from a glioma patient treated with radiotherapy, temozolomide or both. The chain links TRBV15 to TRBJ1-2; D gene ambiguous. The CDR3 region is CATSLGIGDYGYTF. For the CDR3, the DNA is TGTGCCACCAGCCTGGGGATTGGCGACTATGGCTACACCTTC.